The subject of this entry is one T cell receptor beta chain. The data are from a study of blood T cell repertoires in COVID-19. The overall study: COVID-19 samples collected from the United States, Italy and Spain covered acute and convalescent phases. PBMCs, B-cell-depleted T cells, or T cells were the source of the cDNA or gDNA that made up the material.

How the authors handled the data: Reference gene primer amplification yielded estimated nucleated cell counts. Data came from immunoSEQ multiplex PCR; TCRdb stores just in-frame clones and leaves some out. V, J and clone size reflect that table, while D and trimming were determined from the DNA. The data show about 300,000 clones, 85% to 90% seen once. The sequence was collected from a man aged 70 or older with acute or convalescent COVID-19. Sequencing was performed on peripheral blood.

The CDR3 region has the DNA TGTGCCAGCAGCGTAGATCAGGGGCCCTATTACAATGAGCAGTTCTTC. It specifies CASSVDQGPYYNEQFF. This chain connects TRBV9 to TRBJ2-1; possible D gene TRBD1, 6 bases. V was cut by 0 bases and J by 4 bases, with 14 bases left in between. Germline V lookup: CDR1 SGDLS, CDR2 YYNGEE. The CDR3 loop spans 16 amino acids.